A selection of T cell receptor beta chains follows, all from one sample in a study of cytomegalovirus exposure and HLA in healthy donors. Some clones are missing from TCRdb's copy, which holds only in-frame ones; the method was immunoSEQ multiplex PCR. The sample has roughly 100,000 clones, around 83% seen once. Sequencing input: PBMCs. The receptors originated from a woman between 18 and 29 years old in good health and CMV-seropositive. CDR3s include the opening cysteine and the closing phenylalanine or tryptophan. A D gene is named only where the DNA matches it firmly. The listing skips clone size in some rows; elsewhere it reads once, few, many or a size class.

TRBV7-6	TRBD1	.	TRBJ1-5	TGTGCCAGCAGCATTCACAGGGGTCAGCCCCAGCATTTT	CASSIHRGQPQHF
TRBV9	TRBD2	.	TRBJ2-7	TGTGCCAGCAGCGTAGCTAGCGGAAACGAGCAGTACTTC	CASSVASGNEQYF
TRBV4-1	.	.	TRBJ2-2	TGCGCCAGCAGCCAAGGGAGGGGCGAGCTGTTTTTT	CASSQGRGELFF
TRBV27	TRBD2	.	TRBJ2-7	TGTGCCAGCACATCCGGGACTAGCGGGATGCAGTACTTC	CASTSGTSGMQYF
TRBV6-1	.	once	TRBJ2-7	TGTGCCAGCAGTGATCCCGACAGGTCCTACGAGCAGTACTTC	CASSDPDRSYEQYF
TRBV30	.	.	TRBJ1-1	TGTGCCTGGAGTGTCCCAGGGCCTGAAGCTTTCTTT	CAWSVPGPEAFF
TRBV18	TRBD2	.	TRBJ2-3	TGTGCCAGCTCACCACCGCCGGGGGGAGATACGCAGTATTTT	CASSPPPGGDTQYF
TRBV5-4	.	.	TRBJ1-2	TGTGCCAGCAGCTCCTTAACGGACAGTGGTGGCTACACCTTC	CASSSLTDSGGYTF
TRBV10-1	.	.	TRBJ1-1	TGCGCCAGCAGTGACCCGCAGTCGAAAGCTTTCTTT	CASSDPQSKAFF
TRBV10-1	TRBD2	once	TRBJ2-4	TGCGCCAGCACAAAGGGAGGTTGGGCGGGGGACCTCTTATTAGCCAAAAACATTCAGTACTTC	CASTKGGWAGDLLLAKNIQYF
TRBV30	.	few	TRBJ1-3	TGTGCCTGGACCATAGATGGAAACACCATATATTTT	CAWTIDGNTIYF
TRBV10-2	TRBD2	.	TRBJ2-7	TGCGCCAGCAGCCCCGGGACTAGCGGGAGCTCCTACGAGCAGTACTTC	CASSPGTSGSSYEQYF
TRBV28	TRBD1	once	TRBJ1-5	TGTGCCAGCAGTTCCACCCACAGGGGGCGCATGAGGCCCCAGCATTTT	CASSSTHRGRMRPQHF
TRBV5-6	TRBD2	.	TRBJ2-3	TGTGCCAGCAGCTTCTATGGCGGGGGGCCCACAGATACGCAGTATTTT	CASSFYGGGPTDTQYF
TRBV7-9	TRBD1	.	TRBJ2-1	TGTGCCAGCAGCGGAGACAGGGAGACTGAGCAGTTCTTC	CASSGDRETEQFF
TRBV30	.	.	TRBJ2-7	TGTGCCTGGACTCCGGGACTCCCTCCCTACGAGCAGTACTTC	CAWTPGLPPYEQYF
TRBV6-1	TRBD2	.	TRBJ2-3	TGTGCCAGCAGTGAAGCATTGGCGGGGGGGCCTGTAGGTACGCAGTATTTT	CASSEALAGGPVGTQYF
TRBV9	TRBD1	once	TRBJ1-2	TGTGCCAGCAGCCTAGGACAGGGGGCAGGTGATGGCTACACCTTC	CASSLGQGAGDGYTF
TRBV2	.	.	TRBJ2-1	TGTGCCAGCGGAACTGGACTATCCAATGAGCAGTTCTTC	CASGTGLSNEQFF
TRBV28	.	.	TRBJ1-1	TGTGCCAGCAGTTTAATGCGGGCTGAAGCTTTCTTT	CASSLMRAEAFF
TRBV6-1	TRBD1	.	TRBJ1-1	TGTGCCAGCAGTCCCGAACAGGGGGCGGAAGCTTTCTTT	CASSPEQGAEAFF
TRBV9	.	few	TRBJ1-5	TGTGCCAGCAGCAGTGGGACAACAAGCAATCAGCCCCAGCATTTT	CASSSGTTSNQPQHF
TRBV30	.	.	TRBJ2-4	TGTGCCTGGAGTCAGGGAGGAGGGACCAAAAACATTCAGTACTTC	CAWSQGGGTKNIQYF
TRBV5-1	.	.	TRBJ2-6	TGCGCCAGCAGCTTGGGTATTTCGAGGGTTGGTTCTGGGGCCAACGTCCTGACTTTC	CASSLGISRVGSGANVLTF
TRBV7-2	.	.	TRBJ2-7	TGTGCCAGCAGCCCCCCTGGTCTACGCTACGAGCAGTACTTC	CASSPPGLRYEQYF
TRBV2	.	.	TRBJ1-1	TGTGCCAGCAGTGACTGGGGGGAGGGCACTGAAGCTTTCTTT	CASSDWGEGTEAFF
TRBV10-3	TRBD2	.	TRBJ2-1	TGTGCCATCAGTGAGTCATTTGCGGGGGACAATGAGCAGTTCTTC	CAISESFAGDNEQFF
TRBV6-1	.	.	TRBJ2-3	TGTGCCAGCAGTGAGCGCCGGGGTACACCCACAGATACGCAGTATTTT	CASSERRGTPTDTQYF
TRBV7-9	.	.	TRBJ2-5	TGTGCCAGCAGCCCCCCGGGGGAATTGTGGACCCAGTACTTC	CASSPPGELWTQYF
TRBV28	.	.	TRBJ1-6	TGTGCCAGCAGAAAGCTTGATGCCTATAATTCACCCCTCCACTTT	CASRKLDAYNSPLHF
TRBV5-6	.	.	TRBJ1-2	TGTGCCAGCAGCCTAGCTCATCGCTGCTGCACCTTC	CASSLAHRCCTF
TRBV7-9	.	.	TRBJ1-1	TGTGCCAGCAGCTTGGCAGGCTCGAACACTGAAGCTTTCTTT	CASSLAGSNTEAFF
TRBV4-1	TRBD1	.	TRBJ1-2	TGCGCCAGCAGCTCGGTGGGACAGCTCCTCTATGGCTACACCTTC	CASSSVGQLLYGYTF
TRBV5-1	.	.	TRBJ2-1	TGCGCCAGCAAGGAGAACGGCTACAATGAGCAGTTCTTC	CASKENGYNEQFF
TRBV4-1	.	.	TRBJ2-1	TGCGCCAGCAGCCATGGCGGGGACTACAATGAGCAGTTCTTC	CASSHGGDYNEQFF
TRBV15	TRBD1	.	TRBJ2-6	TGTGCCACCAGCAGAGGCTCGGTGATACAGGGGGAACTCCCTGGGGCCAACGTCCTGACTTTC	CATSRGSVIQGELPGANVLTF
TRBV28	.	.	TRBJ1-6	TGTGCCAGCAGGCAGGGGTCCCAGGCCCTCCACTTT	CASRQGSQALHF
TRBV11-1	.	.	TRBJ2-2	TGTGCCAGCAGCTTAGTCGTCGGGGAGCTGTTTTTT	CASSLVVGELFF